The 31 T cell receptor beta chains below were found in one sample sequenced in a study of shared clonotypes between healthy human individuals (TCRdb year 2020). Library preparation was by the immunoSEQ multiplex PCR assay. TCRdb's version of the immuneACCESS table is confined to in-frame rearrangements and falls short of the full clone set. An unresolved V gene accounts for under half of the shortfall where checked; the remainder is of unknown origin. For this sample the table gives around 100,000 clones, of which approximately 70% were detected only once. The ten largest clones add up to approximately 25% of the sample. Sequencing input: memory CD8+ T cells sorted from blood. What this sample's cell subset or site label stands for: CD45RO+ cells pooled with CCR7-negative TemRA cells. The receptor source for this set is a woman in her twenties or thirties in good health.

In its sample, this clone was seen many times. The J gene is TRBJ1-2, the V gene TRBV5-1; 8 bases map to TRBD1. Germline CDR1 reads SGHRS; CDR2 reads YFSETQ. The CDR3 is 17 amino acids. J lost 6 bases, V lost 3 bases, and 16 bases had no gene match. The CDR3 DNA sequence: TGCGCCAGCAGCTCGGACCGGGACAGGCCTCAGGGGGATGGCTACACCTTC. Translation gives CASSSDRDRPQGDGYTF.

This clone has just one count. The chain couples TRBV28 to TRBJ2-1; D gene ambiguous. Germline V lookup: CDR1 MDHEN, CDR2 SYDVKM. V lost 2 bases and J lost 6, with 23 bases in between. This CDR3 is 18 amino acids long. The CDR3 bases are TGTGCCAGCAGTTTAGGGGTAGGCGACGTCTCTTTTAGCAATGAGCAGTTCTTC. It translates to CASSLGVGDVSFSNEQFF.

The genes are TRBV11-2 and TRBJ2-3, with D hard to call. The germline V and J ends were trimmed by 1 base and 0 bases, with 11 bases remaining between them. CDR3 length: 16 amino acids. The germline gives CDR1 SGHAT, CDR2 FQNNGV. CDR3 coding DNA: TGTGCCAGCAGCTTAGGACACTTTTCTAGCACAGATACGCAGTATTTT. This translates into CASSLGHFSSTDTQYF. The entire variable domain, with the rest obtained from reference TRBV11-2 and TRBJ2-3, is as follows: EAGVAQSPRYKIIEKRQSVAFWCNPISGHATLYWYQQILGQGPKLLIQFQNNGVVDDSQLPKDRFSAERLKGVDSTLKIQPAKLEDSAVYLCASSLGHFSSTDTQYFGPGTRLTVL.

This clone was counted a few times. The CDR3 sequence: CASSRDLSDNEQFF. The CDR3 DNA reads as TGCGCCAGCAGCCGGGACCTATCGGACAATGAGCAGTTCTTC. The genes are TRBV10-1 and TRBJ2-1; perhaps D is TRBD1 or TRBD2 (5 bases each). Trimming shortened V by 6 bases and J by 5 bases, and 14 bases separated the two germline ends. The CDR3 totals 14 residues. Germline values: CDR1 WNHNN, CDR2 SYGVQD (reference sequence).

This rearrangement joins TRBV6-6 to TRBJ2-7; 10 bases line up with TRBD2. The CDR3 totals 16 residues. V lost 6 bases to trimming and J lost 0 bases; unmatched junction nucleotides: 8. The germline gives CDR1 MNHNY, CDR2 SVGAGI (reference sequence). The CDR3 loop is CASRWSTSGASYEQYF. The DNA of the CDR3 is TGTGCCAGCAGATGGTCCACTAGCGGGGCCTCCTACGAGCAGTACTTC.

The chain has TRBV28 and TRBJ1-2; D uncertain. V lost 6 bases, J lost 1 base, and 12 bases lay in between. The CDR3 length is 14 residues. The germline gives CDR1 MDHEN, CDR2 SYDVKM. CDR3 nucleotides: TGTGCCAGCAGACATGGAAATAGTAACTATGGCTACACCTTC. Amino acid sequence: CASRHGNSNYGYTF.

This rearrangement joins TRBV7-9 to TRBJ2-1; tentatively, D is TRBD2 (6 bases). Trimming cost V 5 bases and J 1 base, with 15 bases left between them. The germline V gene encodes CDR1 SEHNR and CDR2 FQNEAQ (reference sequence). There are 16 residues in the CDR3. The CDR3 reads CASSLVAGFSYNEQFF. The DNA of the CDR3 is TGTGCCAGCAGCCTGGTCGCGGGATTTTCCTACAATGAGCAGTTCTTC.

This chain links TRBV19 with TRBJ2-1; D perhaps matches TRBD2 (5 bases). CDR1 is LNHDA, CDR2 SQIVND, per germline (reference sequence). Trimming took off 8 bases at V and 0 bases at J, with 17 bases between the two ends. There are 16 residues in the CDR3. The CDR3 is CASSPIERTSYNEQFF. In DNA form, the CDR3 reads TGTGCCAGTTCCCCGATCGAGCGGACCTCCTACAATGAGCAGTTCTTC.

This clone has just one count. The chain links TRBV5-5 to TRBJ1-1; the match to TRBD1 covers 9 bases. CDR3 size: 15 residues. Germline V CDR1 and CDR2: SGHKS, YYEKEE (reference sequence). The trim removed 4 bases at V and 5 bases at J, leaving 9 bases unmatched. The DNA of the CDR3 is TGTGCCAGCAGCGTACACAGGGGGCGGTTAACTGAAGCTTTCTTT. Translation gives CASSVHRGRLTEAFF.

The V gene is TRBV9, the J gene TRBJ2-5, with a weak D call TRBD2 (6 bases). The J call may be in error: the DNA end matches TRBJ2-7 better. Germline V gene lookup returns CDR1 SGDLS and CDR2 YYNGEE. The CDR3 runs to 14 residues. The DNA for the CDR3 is TGTGCCAGCAGCCCCGAACTAGGAGGGATCGAGCAGTACTTC. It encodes CASSPELGGIEQYF.

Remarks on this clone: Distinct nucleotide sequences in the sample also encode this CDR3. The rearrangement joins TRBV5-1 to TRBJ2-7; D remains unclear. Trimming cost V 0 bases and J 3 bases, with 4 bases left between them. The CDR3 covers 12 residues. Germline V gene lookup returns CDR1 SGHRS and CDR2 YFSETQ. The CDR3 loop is CASSLGGYEQYF. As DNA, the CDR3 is TGCGCCAGCAGCTTGGGAGGCTACGAGCAGTACTTC.

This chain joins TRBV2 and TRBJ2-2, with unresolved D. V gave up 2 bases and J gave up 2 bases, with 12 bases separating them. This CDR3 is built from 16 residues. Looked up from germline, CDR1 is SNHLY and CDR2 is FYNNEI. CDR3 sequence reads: CASSERLWSNTGELFF. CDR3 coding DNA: TGTGCCAGCAGTGAAAGGTTGTGGTCTAACACCGGGGAGCTGTTTTTT.

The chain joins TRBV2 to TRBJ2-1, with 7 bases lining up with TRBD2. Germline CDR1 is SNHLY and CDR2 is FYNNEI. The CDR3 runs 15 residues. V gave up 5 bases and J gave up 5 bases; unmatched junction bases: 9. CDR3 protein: CASSRVAGTNNEQFF. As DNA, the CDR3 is TGTGCCAGCAGTAGAGTAGCGGGCACTAACAATGAGCAGTTCTTC.

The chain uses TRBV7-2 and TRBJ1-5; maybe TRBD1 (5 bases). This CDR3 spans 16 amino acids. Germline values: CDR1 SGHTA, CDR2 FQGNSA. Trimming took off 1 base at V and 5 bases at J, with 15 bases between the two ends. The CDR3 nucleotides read TGTGCCAGCAGCTTAGGGTGGGGCGGTGAGGATCAGCCCCAGCATTTT. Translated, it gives CASSLGWGGEDQPQHF.

The CDR3 DNA is TGTGCCAGCAGTTTGACAGGGCGGGGGTACGAGCAGTACTTC. Translation gives CASSLTGRGYEQYF. The V and J genes are TRBV28 and TRBJ2-7; D may match TRBD1 or TRBD2 (7 bases each). The CDR3 covers 14 residues. Germline assignment: CDR1 MDHEN and CDR2 SYDVKM. V was clipped by 3 bases and J by 4 bases, with 13 bases between them.

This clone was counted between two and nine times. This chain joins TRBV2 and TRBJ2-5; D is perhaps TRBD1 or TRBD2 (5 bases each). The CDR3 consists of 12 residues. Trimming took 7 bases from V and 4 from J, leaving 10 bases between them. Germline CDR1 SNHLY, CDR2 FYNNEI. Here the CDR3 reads CASMGEIETQYF. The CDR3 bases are TGTGCCAGCATGGGGGAGATAGAGACCCAGTACTTC.

CDR3 sequence: CASSNRANTEAFF. Written as DNA, the CDR3 is TGTGCCAGTAGTAACAGAGCGAACACTGAAGCTTTCTTT. The genes are TRBV19 and TRBJ1-1; D not certain. V was shortened by 4 bases and J by 1 base, with 7 bases between the two germline ends. Germline V CDR1 and CDR2: LNHDA, SQIVND (reference sequence). This CDR3 has 13 amino acids. The variable domain in full, completed from reference TRBV19 and TRBJ1-1, reads DGGITQSPKYLFRKEGQNVTLSCEQNLNHDAMYWYRQDPGQGLRLIYYSQIVNDFQKGDIAEGYSVSREKKESFPLTVTSAQKNPTAFYLCASSNRANTEAFFGQGTRLTVV.

The CDR3: CASSVVGPNNEQFF. The DNA for the CDR3 is TGTGCCAGCTCCGTGGTTGGGCCAAACAATGAGCAGTTCTTC. This sequence joins TRBV28 and TRBJ2-1, with D hard to call. The CDR3 has 14 amino acids. The V end lost 8 bases, the J end lost 5 bases, and 16 bases lay between the germline ends. Germline V gene lookup returns CDR1 MDHEN and CDR2 SYDVKM.

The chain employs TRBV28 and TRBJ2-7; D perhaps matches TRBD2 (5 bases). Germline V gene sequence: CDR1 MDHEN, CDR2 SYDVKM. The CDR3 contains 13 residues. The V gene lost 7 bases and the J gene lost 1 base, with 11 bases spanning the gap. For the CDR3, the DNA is TGTGCCAGCACTGGAGGCGTGTCCTACGAGCAGTACTTC. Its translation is CASTGGVSYEQYF.

The DNA for the CDR3 is TGTGCCACCAGCAGACCCAGTGGACAGGCACGCTACACCTTC. It is translated as CATSRPSGQARYTF. This sequence joins TRBV15 and TRBJ1-2, with 7 bases identical to TRBD1. The V gene's germline CDR1 is LNHNV and CDR2 YYDKDF (reference sequence). V dropped 2 bases and J dropped 9; count of bases not matched to a gene: 9. CDR3 length equals 14 residues.

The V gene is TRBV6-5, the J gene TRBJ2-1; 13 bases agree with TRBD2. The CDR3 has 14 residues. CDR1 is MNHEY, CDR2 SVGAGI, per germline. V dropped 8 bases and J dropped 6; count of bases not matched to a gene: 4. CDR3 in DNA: TGTGCCAGCCACCGGACTAGCGGGAGCAATGAGCAGTTCTTC. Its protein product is CASHRTSGSNEQFF.

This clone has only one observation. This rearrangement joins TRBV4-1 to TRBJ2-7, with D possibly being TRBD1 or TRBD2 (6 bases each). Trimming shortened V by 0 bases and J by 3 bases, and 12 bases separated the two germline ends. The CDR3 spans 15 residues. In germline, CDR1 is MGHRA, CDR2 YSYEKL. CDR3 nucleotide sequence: TGCGCCAGCAGCCAAGAAGGGGGGAGGTTCTACGAGCAGTACTTC. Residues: CASSQEGGRFYEQYF.

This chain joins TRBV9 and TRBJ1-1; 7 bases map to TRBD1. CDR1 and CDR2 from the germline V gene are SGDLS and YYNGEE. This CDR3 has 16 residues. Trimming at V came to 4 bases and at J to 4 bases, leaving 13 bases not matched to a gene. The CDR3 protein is CASSLTATGVTTEAFF. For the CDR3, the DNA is TGTGCCAGCAGCTTAACAGCCACAGGGGTCACCACTGAAGCTTTCTTT.

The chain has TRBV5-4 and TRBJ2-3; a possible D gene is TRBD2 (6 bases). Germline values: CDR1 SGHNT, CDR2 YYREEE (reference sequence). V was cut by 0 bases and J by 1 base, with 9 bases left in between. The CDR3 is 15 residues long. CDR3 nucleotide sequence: TGTGCCAGCAGCTTGGCCGGGGAGGGCACAGATACGCAGTATTTT. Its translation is CASSLAGEGTDTQYF. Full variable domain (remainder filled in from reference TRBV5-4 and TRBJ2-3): ETGVTQSPTHLIKTRGQQVTLRCSSQSGHNTVSWYQQALGQGPQFIFQYYREEENGRGNFPPRFSGLQFPNYSSELNVNALELDDSALYLCASSLAGEGTDTQYFGPGTRLTVL.

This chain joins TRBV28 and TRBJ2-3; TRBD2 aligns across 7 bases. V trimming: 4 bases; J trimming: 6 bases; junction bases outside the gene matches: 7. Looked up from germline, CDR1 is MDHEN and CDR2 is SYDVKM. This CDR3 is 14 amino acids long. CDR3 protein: CASSSGLVPDTQYF. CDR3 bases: TGTGCCAGCAGTTCAGGACTAGTTCCCGATACGCAGTATTTT.

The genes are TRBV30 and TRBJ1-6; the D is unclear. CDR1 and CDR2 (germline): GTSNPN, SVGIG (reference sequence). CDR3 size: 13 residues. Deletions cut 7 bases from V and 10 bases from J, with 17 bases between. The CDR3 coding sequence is TGTGCCTCCGGATCAGGTTATCGGTCACCCCTCCACTTT. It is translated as CASGSGYRSPLHF.

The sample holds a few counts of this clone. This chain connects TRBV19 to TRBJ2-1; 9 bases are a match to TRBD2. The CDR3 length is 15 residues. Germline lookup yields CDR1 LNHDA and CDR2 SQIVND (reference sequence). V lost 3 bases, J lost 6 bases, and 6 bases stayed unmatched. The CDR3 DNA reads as TGTGCCAGTAGTATCTTAGCGGGAGCACTCAATGAGCAGTTCTTC. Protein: CASSILAGALNEQFF. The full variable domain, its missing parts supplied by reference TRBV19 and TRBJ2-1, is DGGITQSPKYLFRKEGQNVTLSCEQNLNHDAMYWYRQDPGQGLRLIYYSQIVNDFQKGDIAEGYSVSREKKESFPLTVTSAQKNPTAFYLCASSILAGALNEQFFGPGTRLTVL.

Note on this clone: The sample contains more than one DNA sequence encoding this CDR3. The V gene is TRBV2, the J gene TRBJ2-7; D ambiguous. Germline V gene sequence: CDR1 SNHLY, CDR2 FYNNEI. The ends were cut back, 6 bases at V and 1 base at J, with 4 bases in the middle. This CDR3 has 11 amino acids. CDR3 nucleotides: TGTGCCAGCAGCCCTTCCTACGAGCAGTACTTC. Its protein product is CASSPSYEQYF. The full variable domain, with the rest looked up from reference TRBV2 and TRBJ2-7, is EPEVTQTPSHQVTQMGQEVILRCVPISNHLYFYWYRQILGQKVEFLVSFYNNEISEKSEIFDDQFSVERPDGSNFTLKIRSTKLEDSAMYFCASSPSYEQYFGPGTRLTVT.

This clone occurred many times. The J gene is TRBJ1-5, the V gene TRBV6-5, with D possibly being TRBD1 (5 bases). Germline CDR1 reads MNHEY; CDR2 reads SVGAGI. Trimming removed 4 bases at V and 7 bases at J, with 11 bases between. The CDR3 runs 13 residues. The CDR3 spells CASSLQGGQPQHF. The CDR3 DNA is TGTGCCAGCAGTTTGCAGGGAGGACAGCCCCAGCATTTT.

CDR3 nucleotides: TGTGCCAGCAGCCGACAGGGCAATGAGCAGTTCTTC. Amino acid sequence: CASSRQGNEQFF. The gene calls are TRBV7-9 and TRBJ2-1; 7 bases are shared with TRBD1. Germline trimming cut 5 bases from V and 6 bases from J; bases unmatched to any gene: 1. This CDR3 has 12 amino acids. Germline CDR1 reads SEHNR; CDR2 reads FQNEAQ (reference sequence).

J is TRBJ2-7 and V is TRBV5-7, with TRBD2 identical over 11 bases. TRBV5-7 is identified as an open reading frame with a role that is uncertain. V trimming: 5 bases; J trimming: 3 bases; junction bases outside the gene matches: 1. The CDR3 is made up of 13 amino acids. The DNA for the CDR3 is TGTGCCAGCAGGACTAGCGGGGACTACGAGCAGTACTTC. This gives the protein CASRTSGDYEQYF.